The TCR beta chain described here comes from a study of blood T cells in healthy people across ages. As for the study in general: Capture via template switching afforded approximately one barcoded beta molecule per two T cells. Findings of the study overall: Long-lived donors carried more naive CD4+ cells and greater diversity than aged donors. Roughly linearly, TCR beta diversity per million T cells fell as age increased.

Germline values: CDR1 LGHNA, CDR2 YSLEER. CDR3 length: 14 residues. J gave up 12 bases and V 4 bases, and 9 bases lay outside the gene matches. This clonotype was picked up many times. What it recognizes is unknown. A second PCR, run for about 6 to 11 cycles, used a sample-barcoded 5' primer plus a J-beta primer mix. A template-switch adaptor with 12 random nucleotides tagged each cDNA molecule. TCRdb itself ran the 5' RACE reads through MiXCR, one entry per CDR3 protein. The sample lists hundreds of thousands of distinct CDR3 sequences; around 28% were seen once. The sample consisted of blood. The source is a woman of 80 years or more in good health. The V and J genes are TRBV4-3 and TRBJ1-4; 9 positions agree with TRBD1. The CDR3 protein is CASSLFPGQGELFF. The DNA for the CDR3 is TGCGCCAGCAGCCTCTTCCCGGGACAGGGAGAACTGTTTTTT.